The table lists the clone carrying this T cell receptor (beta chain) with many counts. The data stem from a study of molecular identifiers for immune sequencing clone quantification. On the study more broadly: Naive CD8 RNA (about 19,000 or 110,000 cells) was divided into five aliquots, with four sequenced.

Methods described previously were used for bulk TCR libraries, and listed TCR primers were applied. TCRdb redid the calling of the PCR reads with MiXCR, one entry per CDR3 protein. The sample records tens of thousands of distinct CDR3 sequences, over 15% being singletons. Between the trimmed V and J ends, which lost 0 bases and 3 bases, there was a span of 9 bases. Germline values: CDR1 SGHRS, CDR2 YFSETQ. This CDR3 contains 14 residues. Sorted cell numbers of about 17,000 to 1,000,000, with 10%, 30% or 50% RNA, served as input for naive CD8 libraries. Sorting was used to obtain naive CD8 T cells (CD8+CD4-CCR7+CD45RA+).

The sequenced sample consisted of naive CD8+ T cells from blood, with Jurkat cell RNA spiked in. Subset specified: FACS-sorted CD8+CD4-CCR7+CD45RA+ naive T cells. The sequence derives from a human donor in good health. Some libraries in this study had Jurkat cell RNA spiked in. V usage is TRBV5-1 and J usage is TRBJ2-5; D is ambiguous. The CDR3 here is CASSLALREETQYF. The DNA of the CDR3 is TGCGCCAGCAGCTTGGCATTACGCGAAGAGACCCAGTACTTC.